This T cell receptor beta chain is drawn from a study of blood T cells in healthy people across ages. With a J-beta primer mix and a sample-barcoded 5' primer, a second PCR ran 7 to 11 cycles. TCRdb recomputed calls from the 5' RACE reads with MiXCR, one row per CDR3 protein. Altogether some 800,000 distinct CDR3 sequences are present, roughly 25% being singletons, with the ten largest covering more than 3%. V lost 4 bases to trimming and J lost 3 bases, with 8 bases between them. This CDR3 contains 14 residues. Germline V gene sequence: CDR1 KGHDR, CDR2 SFDVKD. This clonotype showed up just a few times. The sample was also reused in another study, on T cells of mothers and their children.

The chain is built from TRBV24-1 and TRBJ2-2; D ambiguous. The TCR originated in a boy aged 5-17 years in good health. Sequenced material: blood. In DNA, the CDR3 is TGTGCCACCAGTGAAGGTTGGGACACCGGGGAGCTGTTTTTT. Its translation is CATSEGWDTGELFF.